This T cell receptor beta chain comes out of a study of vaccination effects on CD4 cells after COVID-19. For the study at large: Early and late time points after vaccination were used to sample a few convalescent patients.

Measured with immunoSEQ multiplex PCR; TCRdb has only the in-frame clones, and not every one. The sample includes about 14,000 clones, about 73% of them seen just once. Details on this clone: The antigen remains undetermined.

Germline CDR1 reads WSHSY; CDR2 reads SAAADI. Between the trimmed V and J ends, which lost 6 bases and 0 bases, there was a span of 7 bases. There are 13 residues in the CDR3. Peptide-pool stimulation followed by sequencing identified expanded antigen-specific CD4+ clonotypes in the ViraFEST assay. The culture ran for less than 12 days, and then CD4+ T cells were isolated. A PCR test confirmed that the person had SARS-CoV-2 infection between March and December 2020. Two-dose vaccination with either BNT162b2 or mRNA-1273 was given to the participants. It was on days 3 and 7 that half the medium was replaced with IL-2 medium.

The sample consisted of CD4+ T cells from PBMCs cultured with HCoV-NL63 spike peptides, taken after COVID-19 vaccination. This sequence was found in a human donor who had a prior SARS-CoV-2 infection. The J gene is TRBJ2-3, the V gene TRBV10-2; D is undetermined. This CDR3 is CASRGTSTDTQYF. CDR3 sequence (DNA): TGCGCCAGCAGGGGCACTAGCACAGATACGCAGTATTTT.